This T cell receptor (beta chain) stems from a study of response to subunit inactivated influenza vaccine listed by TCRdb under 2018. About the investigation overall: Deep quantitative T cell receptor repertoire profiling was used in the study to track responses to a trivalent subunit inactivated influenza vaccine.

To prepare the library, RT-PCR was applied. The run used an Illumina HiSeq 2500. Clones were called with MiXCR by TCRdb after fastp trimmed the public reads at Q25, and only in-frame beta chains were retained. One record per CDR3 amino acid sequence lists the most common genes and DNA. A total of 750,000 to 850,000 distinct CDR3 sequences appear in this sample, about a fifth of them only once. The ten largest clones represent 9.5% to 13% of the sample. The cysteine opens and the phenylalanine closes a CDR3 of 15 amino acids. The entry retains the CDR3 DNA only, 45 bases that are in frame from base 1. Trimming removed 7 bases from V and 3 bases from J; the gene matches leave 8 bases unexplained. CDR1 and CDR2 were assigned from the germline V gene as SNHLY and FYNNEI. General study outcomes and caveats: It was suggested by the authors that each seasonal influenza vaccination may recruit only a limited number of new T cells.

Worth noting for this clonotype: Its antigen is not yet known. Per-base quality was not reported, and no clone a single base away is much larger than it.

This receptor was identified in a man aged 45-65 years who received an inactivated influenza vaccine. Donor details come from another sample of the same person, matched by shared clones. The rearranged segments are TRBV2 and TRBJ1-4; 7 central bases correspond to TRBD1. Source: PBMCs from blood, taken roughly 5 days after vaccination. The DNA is TGTGCCAGCACCTCTGGGGGACAGTCTAATGAAAAACTGTTTTTT. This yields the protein CASTSGGQSNEKLFF. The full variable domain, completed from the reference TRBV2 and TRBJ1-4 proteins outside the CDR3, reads EPEVTQTPSHQVTQMGQEVILRCVPISNHLYFYWYRQILGQKVEFLVSFYNNEISEKSEIFDDQFSVERPDGSNFTLKIRSTKLEDSAMYFCASTSGGQSNEKLFFGSGTQLSVL.